This T cell receptor beta chain was recorded in a study of blood T cell repertoires in COVID-19. At the level of the study: The United States, Italy and Spain were the sources of the acute and convalescent COVID-19 samples. Sources were T cells, B-cell-depleted T cells, or PBMCs; the material itself was cDNA or gDNA.

In the original workflow: By means of reference gene primer amplification, nucleated cell counts were estimated. Sequencing used immunoSEQ multiplex PCR; TCRdb keeps in-frame clones, though not all of them. V and J calls and clone size are those listed in that table; D and trimming were worked out from the DNA. The table shows approximately 270,000 clones, with about 85% occurring only once. With 1 base removed from V and 4 bases from J, the gap between germline ends came to 5 bases. Germline loops: CDR1 SSHAT, CDR2 FNYEAQ (reference sequence). The CDR3 has 13 residues. This clone was picked up one time.

The sequence was obtained from a man aged 18 to 29 with active or convalescent COVID-19. This chain connects TRBV7-7 to TRBJ2-1; D call uncertain. Sequencing used peripheral blood. CDR3 sequence (DNA): TGTGCCAGCAGCTTAGGACATTACAATGAGCAGTTCTTC. It encodes CASSLGHYNEQFF. The entire variable domain, with the rest obtained from reference TRBV7-7 and TRBJ2-1, is as follows: GAGVSQSPRYKVTKRGQDVTLRCDPISSHATLYWYQQALGQGPEFLTYFNYEAQPDKSGLPSDRFSAERPEGSISTLTIQRTEQRDSAMYRCASSLGHYNEQFFGPGTRLTVL.